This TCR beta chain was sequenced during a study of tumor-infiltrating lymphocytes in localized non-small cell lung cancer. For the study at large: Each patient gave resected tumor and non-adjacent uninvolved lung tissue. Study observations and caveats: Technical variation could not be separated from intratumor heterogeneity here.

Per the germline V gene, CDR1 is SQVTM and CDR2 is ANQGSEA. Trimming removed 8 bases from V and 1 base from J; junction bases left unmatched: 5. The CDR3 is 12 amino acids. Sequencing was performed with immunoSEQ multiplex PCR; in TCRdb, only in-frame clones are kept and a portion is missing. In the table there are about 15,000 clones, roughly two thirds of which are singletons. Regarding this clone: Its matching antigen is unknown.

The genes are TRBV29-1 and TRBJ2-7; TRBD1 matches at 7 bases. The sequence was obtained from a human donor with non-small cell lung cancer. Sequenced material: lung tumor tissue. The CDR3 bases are TGCAGCAGCCGGGACAGATCCTACGAGCAGTACTTC. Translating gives CSSRDRSYEQYF.